Listed below are T cell receptor beta chains from one sample, sequenced in a study of control samples from healthy donors and cancer patients. Profiling relied on immunoSEQ multiplex PCR, and the TCRdb table lists in-frame clones only, not all of them. Among around 84,000 clones listed, around 80% were seen once. The sequencing sample was made of PBMCs. The receptors shown here come from a man between 60 and 75 years old with head and neck cancer. The CDR3 runs from the conserved cysteine through the conserved F or W.

>TRBV5-8|TRBJ1-2
CASLGQGYDFYGYTF
>TRBV11-2|TRBJ2-4
CASRSGQGGNIQYF
>TRBV5-1|TRBJ1-5
CASTLGPTEGQPQHF
>TRBV6-5|TRBJ1-4
CASSPKSVRVEKLFF
>TRBV7-9|TRBJ2-7
CASSGGQGTSGRSYYEQYF
>TRBV18|TRBJ1-1
CASSRTTESEAFF
>TRBV30|TRBJ1-2
CAWSPGQGIGYTF
>TRBV11-2|TRBJ2-7
CASSLGALAVYEQYF
>TRBV19|TRBJ2-5
CASSMPGLRRETQYF
>TRBV28|TRBJ2-1
CASIDRARVFTYNEQFF
>TRBV28|TRBJ1-2
CASSLGGGGTRFNYGYTF
>TRBV28|TRBJ2-7
CASSSGQGYEQYF
>TRBV2|TRBJ1-2
CASSRDRDGYTF
>TRBV6-5|TRBJ1-5
CASRGMRNQPQHF
>TRBV9|TRBJ2-7
CASNYEQYF
>TRBV3-1/TRBV3-2|TRBJ1-1
CASSQDSGRSEAFF
>TRBV9|TRBJ2-2
CASSVGGGGHTGELFF
>TRBV10-3|TRBJ2-6
CAISEAGGSGANVLTF
>TRBV5-1|TRBJ2-1
CASSLAGGQGEREQFF
>TRBV27|TRBJ2-3
CASSQRSPSTDTQYF
>TRBV2|TRBJ2-1
CATWGEKKPNEQFF
>TRBV28|TRBJ2-7
CASKVTGVQRLPYEQYF
>TRBV10-1|TRBJ2-7
CASSPSGGAYEQYF
>TRBV18|TRBJ1-2
CASSGNGQGLTFYGYTF
>TRBV6-2/TRBV6-3|TRBJ1-1
CASSYMGMYAFF
>TRBV7-2|TRBJ2-7
CASSFYSTGPEQYF
>TRBV4-1|TRBJ2-7
CASSQRDPRDEQYF
>TRBV2|TRBJ2-1
CASSESLTRSGNEQFF
>TRBV5-6|TRBJ2-3
CASGGVSTDTQYF
>TRBV4-1|TRBJ2-7
CASSRTQGPFYEQYF
>TRBV7-2|TRBJ1-2
CASSLAGQGGGYTF
>TRBV5-1|TRBJ2-3
CASDVGGQRTDTQYF
>TRBV28|TRBJ1-3
CASSLYPGRSGNTIYF
>TRBV6-1|TRBJ2-2
CASSEEPAEYTGELFF
>TRBV7-6|TRBJ2-3
CASSPGRDTQYF
>TRBV5-4|TRBJ2-1
CASKVGRTSFNEQFF
>TRBV19|TRBJ1-1
CASSTLHRVTEAFF
>TRBV28|TRBJ1-1
CASSERTEAFF
>TRBV2|TRBJ2-7
CASRQQGVRSYEQYF
>TRBV4-1|TRBJ1-4
CASSQETGPAWEKLFF